The present TCR beta chain was sequenced within a study of graft-versus-host responses after intestinal transplantation. Details on this clone: Its antigen is unknown.

The CDR3 loop spans 19 amino acids. V shed 5 bases and J shed 5 bases, with 25 bases lying between them. CDR1 is LNHDA and CDR2 is SQIVND in the germline V gene (reference sequence). TCRdb's copy holds only in-frame clones and misses some; the assay was immunoSEQ multiplex PCR. The sample lists about 16,000 clones, around 93% occurring once. Study-level findings and limits: Declining HvG levels early post-transplant were linked to peak circulating GvH clone levels.

The receptor's source is a human patient who received an intestinal transplant, so some T cells may come from the graft donor. The chain uses TRBV19 and TRBJ2-6, with D unresolved. This specimen consisted of PBMCs, obtained 23 days after intestinal transplant. DNA for the CDR3: TGTGCCAGTAGTGACAAGGCGACAAAATCACAAAGTCGGGCCAACGTCCTGACTTTC. Translating gives CASSDKATKSQSRANVLTF.